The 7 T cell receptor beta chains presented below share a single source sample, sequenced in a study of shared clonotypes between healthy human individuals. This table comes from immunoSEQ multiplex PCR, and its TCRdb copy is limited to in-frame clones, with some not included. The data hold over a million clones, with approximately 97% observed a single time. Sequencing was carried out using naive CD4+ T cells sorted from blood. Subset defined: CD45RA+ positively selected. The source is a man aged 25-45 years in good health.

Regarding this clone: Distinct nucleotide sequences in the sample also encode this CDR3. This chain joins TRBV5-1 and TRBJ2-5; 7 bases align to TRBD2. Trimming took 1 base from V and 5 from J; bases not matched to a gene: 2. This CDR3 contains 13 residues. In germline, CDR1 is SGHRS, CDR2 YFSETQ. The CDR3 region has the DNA TGCGCCAGCAGCTTGCGGGGGGAGGAGACCCAGTACTTC. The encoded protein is CASSLRGEETQYF.

The CDR3: CASSRGQGGTYEQYF. CDR3 in DNA: TGTGCCAGCAGCCGTGGCCAGGGGGGCACCTACGAGCAGTACTTC. The chain combines TRBV11-2 with TRBJ2-7, with a possible D match to TRBD1 (7 bases). V lost 5 bases to trimming and J lost 2 bases, with 16 bases between them. Germline V gives CDR1 SGHAT, CDR2 FQNNGV. The CDR3 length is 15 residues.

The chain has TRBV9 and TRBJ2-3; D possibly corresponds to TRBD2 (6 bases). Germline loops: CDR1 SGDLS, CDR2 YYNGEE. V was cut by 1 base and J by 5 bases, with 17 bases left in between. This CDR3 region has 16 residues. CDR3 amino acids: CASSVIRRAGLDTQYF. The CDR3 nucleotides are TGTGCCAGCAGCGTAATTAGGAGGGCGGGATTAGATACGCAGTATTTT.

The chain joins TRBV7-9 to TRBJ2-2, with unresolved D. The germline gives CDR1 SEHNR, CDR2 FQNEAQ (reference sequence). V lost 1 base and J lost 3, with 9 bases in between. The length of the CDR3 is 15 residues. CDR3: CASSLGDSDTGELFF. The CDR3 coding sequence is TGTGCCAGCAGCTTAGGGGATAGTGACACCGGGGAGCTGTTTTTT.

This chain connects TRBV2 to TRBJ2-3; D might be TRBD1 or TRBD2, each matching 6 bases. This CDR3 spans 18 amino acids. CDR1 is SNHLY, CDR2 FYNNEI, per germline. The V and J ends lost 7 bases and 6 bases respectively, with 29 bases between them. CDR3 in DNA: TGTGCCAGCACCACTAGAACCAGGGGACTCCACACTGTTGATACGCAGTATTTT. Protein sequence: CASTTRTRGLHTVDTQYF.

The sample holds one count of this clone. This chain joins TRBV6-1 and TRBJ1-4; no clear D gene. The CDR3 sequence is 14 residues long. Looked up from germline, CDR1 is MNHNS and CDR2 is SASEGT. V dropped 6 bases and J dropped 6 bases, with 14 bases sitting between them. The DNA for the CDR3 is TGTGCCAGCAGCACGCATGGAGAGGATGAAAAACTGTTTTTT. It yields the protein CASSTHGEDEKLFF.

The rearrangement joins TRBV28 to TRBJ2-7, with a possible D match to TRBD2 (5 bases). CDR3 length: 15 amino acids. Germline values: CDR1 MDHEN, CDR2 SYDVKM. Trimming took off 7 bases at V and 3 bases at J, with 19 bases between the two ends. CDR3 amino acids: CASKAGLIEGYEQYF. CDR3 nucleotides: TGTGCCAGCAAGGCGGGCCTTATCGAGGGCTACGAGCAGTACTTC.